Below, 25 T cell receptor beta chains from the same sample are listed, as sequenced in a study of blood T cell repertoires in COVID-19. Clones were sequenced by immunoSEQ multiplex PCR, and TCRdb holds only the in-frame ones, with some missing. The sample lists fewer than 85,000 clones; approximately 80% were seen once. Sequencing used peripheral blood. These receptors were obtained from a woman aged 55-69 years with acute or convalescent COVID-19.

CDR3 loop: CASSQDGYGYTF. The CDR3 DNA follows: TGCGCCAGCAGCCAAGACGGCTATGGCTACACCTTC. The chain couples TRBV4-1 to TRBJ1-2; D is unclear. CDR1 and CDR2 from the germline V gene are MGHRA and YSYEKL. Trimming left V 0 bases short and J 4 bases short, with 3 bases between. The CDR3 loop spans 12 amino acids.

The chain links TRBV5-1 to TRBJ1-1; 7 bases line up with TRBD1. Germline V CDR1 and CDR2: SGHRS, YFSETQ. CDR3 size: 13 residues. J lost 2 bases, V lost 5 bases, and 3 bases had no gene match. CDR3 DNA: TGCGCCAGCAGGCAGGGGGGAAACACTGAAGCTTTCTTT. This encodes CASRQGGNTEAFF. The full variable domain, completed using reference TRBV5-1 and TRBJ1-1, is KAGVTQTPRYLIKTRGQQVTLSCSPISGHRSVSWYQQTPGQGLQFLFEYFSETQRNKGNFPGRFSGRQFSNSRSEMNVSTLELGDSALYLCASRQGGNTEAFFGQGTRLTVV.

This sequence joins TRBV9 and TRBJ1-6, with D uncertain. V gave up 0 bases and J gave up 12 bases, with 7 bases separating them. This CDR3 region has 12 residues. Germline CDR1 SGDLS, CDR2 YYNGEE. The CDR3 sequence is CASSVGEGPLHF. CDR3 DNA sequence: TGTGCCAGCAGCGTAGGAGAGGGACCCCTCCACTTT.

The genes are TRBV5-6 and TRBJ2-7, with TRBD1 identical over 7 bases. J gave up 0 bases and V 3 bases, and 3 bases lay outside the gene matches. Per the germline V gene, CDR1 is SGHDT and CDR2 is YYEEEE. The CDR3 contains 14 residues. The CDR3 reads CASSSDRISYEQYF. The CDR3 DNA reads TGTGCCAGCAGCTCGGACAGGATCTCCTACGAGCAGTACTTC.

This sequence joins TRBV19 and TRBJ1-5; 9 nucleotides agree with TRBD1. The CDR3 is 16 amino acids. V dropped 10 bases and J dropped 0; count of bases not matched to a gene: 10. Germline V CDR1 and CDR2: LNHDA, SQIVND (reference sequence). This CDR3 is CATGGQGTSSNQPQHF. The CDR3 coding sequence is TGTGCCACAGGGGGACAGGGAACTTCTAGCAATCAGCCCCAGCATTTT.

J is TRBJ1-2 and V is TRBV19; 9 nucleotides agree with TRBD1. From germline, CDR1 is LNHDA and CDR2 SQIVND (reference sequence). The CDR3 length is 15 residues. The junction had 9 bases not matched to a gene; V was cut back by 7 bases and J by 3 bases. As DNA, the CDR3 is TGTGCCAGTAACCCGGACAGGGGCCTTGACTATGGCTACACCTTC. Its protein product is CASNPDRGLDYGYTF.

The chain is built from TRBV4-2 and TRBJ1-1; D remains unclear. In germline, CDR1 is LGHNA, CDR2 YNFKEQ. Between the trimmed V and J ends, which lost 0 bases and 3 bases, there was a span of 11 bases. CDR3 length: 15 amino acids. In DNA form, the CDR3 reads TGTGCCAGCAGCCAAGATCATTTCGGGGACACTGAAGCTTTCTTT. Amino acid sequence: CASSQDHFGDTEAFF.

This clone was observed a single time. The chain links TRBV6-5 to TRBJ2-7; D is possibly TRBD2 (6 bases). V shed 5 bases and J shed 0 bases, with 11 bases lying between them. The CDR3 extends over 14 amino acids. CDR1 and CDR2 (germline): MNHEY, SVGAGI. The CDR3 spells CASSPPGDSYEQYF. CDR3 DNA: TGTGCCAGCAGTCCCCCGGGGGACTCCTACGAGCAGTACTTC.

V gene TRBV7-6 combines with J gene TRBJ2-2; a weak D match, TRBD2 (5 bases). Germline CDR1 SGHVS, CDR2 FNYEAQ. Between the trimmed V and J ends, which lost 4 bases and 3 bases, there was a span of 15 bases. There are 16 residues in the CDR3. CDR3 nucleotides: TGTGCCAGCAGCTCGCCGGCGGGTGGTGACACCGGGGAGCTGTTTTTT. It is translated as CASSSPAGGDTGELFF.

The V gene is TRBV7-9, the J gene TRBJ1-6, with D unresolved. The CDR3 is 11 amino acids. Germline values: CDR1 SEHNR, CDR2 FQNEAQ (reference sequence). V gave up 1 base and J gave up 16 bases, with 8 bases separating them. Written as DNA, the CDR3 is TGTGCCAGCAGCTTAGGACAAGGACTCCACTTT. Translated, it gives CASSLGQGLHF.

The J gene is TRBJ2-3, the V gene TRBV18; 8 bases map to TRBD1. V lost 3 bases, J lost 11 bases, and 7 bases stayed unmatched. There are 13 residues in the CDR3. The germline CDR1 and CDR2 sequences are KGHSH and LQKENI. The CDR3 here is CASSPETGVGQYF. The CDR3 DNA reads TGTGCCAGCTCACCCGAGACAGGGGTCGGGCAGTATTTT.

The rearrangement uses TRBV30 and TRBJ1-3, with 8 bases fitting TRBD1. The CDR3 consists of 15 residues. The V gene's germline CDR1 is GTSNPN and CDR2 SVGIG (reference sequence). Trimming took 4 bases from V and 4 from J; bases not matched to a gene: 9. CDR3 sequence reads: CAWKEPDRGGNTIYF. The DNA of the CDR3 is TGTGCCTGGAAAGAACCCGACAGGGGCGGAAACACCATATATTTT.

The V call is TRBV10-1, the J call TRBJ1-1, with D perhaps TRBD1 (6 bases). The germline V and J ends were trimmed by 7 bases and 2 bases, with 11 bases remaining between them. The length of the CDR3 is 13 residues. Germline V gene sequence: CDR1 WNHNN, CDR2 SYGVQD (reference sequence). CDR3 sequence (DNA): TGCGCCAGCAAACAGGGCCGAAACACTGAAGCTTTCTTT. Translating it yields CASKQGRNTEAFF.

The genes are TRBV19 and TRBJ1-6; D possibly corresponds to TRBD1 (6 bases). Trimming took 4 bases from V and 10 from J, leaving 11 bases between them. Germline V gene lookup returns CDR1 LNHDA and CDR2 SQIVND (reference sequence). The CDR3 length is 13 residues. CDR3 region: CASSNREGSPLHF. CDR3 bases: TGTGCCAGTAGTAACAGGGAAGGGTCACCCCTCCACTTT.

This rearrangement joins TRBV11-1 to TRBJ1-6; no definite D call. Germline CDR1 and CDR2: SGHAT and FQDESV (reference sequence). The CDR3 loop spans 16 amino acids. V was shortened by 6 bases and J by 0 bases, with 12 bases between the two germline ends. Written as DNA, the CDR3 is TGTGCCAGCAGGCTTAGTCGGAGCTCCTATAATTCACCCCTCCACTTT. It translates to CASRLSRSSYNSPLHF.

In DNA form, the CDR3 reads TGTGCCAGCAGACGCAGGGACAATAGCAATCAGCCCCAGCATTTT. Its translation is CASRRRDNSNQPQHF. The chain joins TRBV6-6 to TRBJ1-5; D is perhaps TRBD1 (6 bases). The CDR3 consists of 15 residues. Deletions cut 6 bases from V and 0 bases from J, with 12 bases between. The germline CDR1 and CDR2 sequences are MNHNY and SVGAGI (reference sequence).

The V gene is TRBV7-9, the J gene TRBJ1-5, with D unresolved. Per the germline V gene, CDR1 is SEHNR and CDR2 is FQNEAQ (reference sequence). V was pared by 8 bases and J by 0 bases, with 8 bases between. The CDR3 is 13 residues long. CDR3 in amino acids: CASGGSSNQPQHF. The CDR3 DNA reads as TGTGCCAGCGGAGGGTCTAGCAATCAGCCCCAGCATTTT. The variable domain in full, completed from reference TRBV7-9 and TRBJ1-5, reads DTGVSQNPRHKITKRGQNVTFRCDPISEHNRLYWYRQTLGQGPEFLTYFQNEAQLEKSRLLSDRFSAERPKGSFSTLEIQRTEQGDSAMYLCASGGSSNQPQHFGDGTRLSIL.

The chain has TRBV10-3 and TRBJ1-1, with a weak D call TRBD1 (6 bases). The germline V gene has CDR1 ENHRY and CDR2 SYGVKD. The germline V and J ends were trimmed by 6 bases and 3 bases, with 20 bases remaining between them. This CDR3 is built from 16 residues. CDR3 in DNA: TGTGCCATCAGAGCTGGGACCAATGGACAGTACACTGAAGCTTTCTTT. Protein: CAIRAGTNGQYTEAFF.

The rearrangement joins TRBV4-1 to TRBJ2-7; D possibly corresponds to TRBD1 (7 bases). V lost 1 base to trimming and J lost 7 bases, with 14 bases between them. CDR3 length equals 14 residues. Germline CDR1 reads MGHRA; CDR2 reads YSYEKL. In DNA, the CDR3 is TGCGCCAGCAGCCAAGTAGCTCAGGGGGGAGAGCAGTACTTC. The encoded protein is CASSQVAQGGEQYF.

This clone has a single count. The chain uses TRBV27 and TRBJ1-2; D perhaps matches TRBD1 (5 bases). This CDR3 is 14 amino acids long. With 4 bases removed from V and 6 bases from J, the gap between germline ends came to 15 bases. Germline values: CDR1 MNHEY, CDR2 SMNVEV (reference sequence). The DNA for the CDR3 is TGTGCCAGCAGTTCCGCCCTAGGAGGGGATGGCTACACCTTC. Translated, it gives CASSSALGGDGYTF.

V and J are TRBV3-1 (or the pseudogene TRBV3-2) and TRBJ1-1; no definite D call. The CDR3 totals 11 residues. Germline lookup yields CDR1 LGHDT and CDR2 YNNKEL (reference sequence). V was pared by 3 bases and J by 6 bases, with 5 bases between. CDR3 residues: CASSHASEAFF. DNA for the CDR3: TGTGCCAGCAGCCACGCGTCTGAAGCTTTCTTT.

Only a few counts were recorded for this clone. The rearrangement joins TRBV5-4 to TRBJ1-2, with D unresolved. The V end was cut by 4 bases, the J end by 4 bases, with 17 bases between. CDR1 is SGHNT and CDR2 is YYREEE in the germline V gene (reference sequence). This CDR3 region has 15 residues. The CDR3 coding sequence is TGTGCCAGCAGCACTCGGACGGTCCGGGGCTATGGCTACACCTTC. Residues: CASSTRTVRGYGYTF. The whole variable domain, filled in from reference TRBV5-4 and TRBJ1-2, reads ETGVTQSPTHLIKTRGQQVTLRCSSQSGHNTVSWYQQALGQGPQFIFQYYREEENGRGNFPPRFSGLQFPNYSSELNVNALELDDSALYLCASSTRTVRGYGYTFGSGTRLTVV.

The V and J genes are TRBV4-2 and TRBJ1-1, with 9 bases aligning to TRBD1. The trim removed 11 bases at V and 5 bases at J, leaving 9 bases unmatched. Germline V gene sequence: CDR1 LGHNA, CDR2 YNFKEQ. This CDR3 region has 13 residues. The CDR3 region has the DNA TGTGCCTCAAGAAACAGGGGGCGAACTGAAGCTTTCTTT. It specifies CASRNRGRTEAFF.

The chain is built from TRBV3-1 (or the pseudogene TRBV3-2) and TRBJ1-1; the D gene is possibly TRBD1 (5 bases). CDR3 length equals 13 residues. V was shortened by 0 bases and J by 9 bases, with 11 bases between the two germline ends. The germline V gene encodes CDR1 LGHDT and CDR2 YNNKEL (reference sequence). The chain's CDR3 is CASSQDARAKAFF. For the CDR3, the DNA is TGTGCCAGCAGCCAAGATGCCAGGGCTAAAGCTTTCTTT.

The count of this clone is one. The chain carries TRBV6-1 and TRBJ2-7, with D possibly TRBD1 on 6 matching bases. From germline, CDR1 is MNHNS and CDR2 SASEGT. The CDR3 runs 14 residues. The V end was cut by 2 bases, the J end by 7 bases, with 15 bases between. This CDR3 is CASSEPTGPREQYF. Here the CDR3 DNA reads TGTGCCAGCAGTGAACCGACAGGACCAAGGGAGCAGTACTTC.